This TCR beta chain was recorded in a study of blood T cell repertoires in COVID-19. Study overall: PBMCs, B-cell-depleted T cells, or T cells were the source of the cDNA or gDNA that made up the material.

CDR3 length: 14 residues. The ends were cut back, 1 base at V and 5 bases at J, with 11 bases in the middle. The germline V gene has CDR1 SEHNR and CDR2 FQNEAQ (reference sequence). Original methodology: Amplification of reference gene primers was used by the study to estimate nucleated cell counts. Clones were read by immunoSEQ multiplex PCR, and TCRdb kept only the in-frame ones, dropping some. The V and J calls and clone size come from that table; D and trimming were worked out from the DNA. The repertoire has over 250,000 clones, about 90% of them found once; the top ten carry under 5.5%. Recruits, aged roughly 18 to 100 years, lived in some 25 US areas.

The clonotype originates from a woman younger than 45 who had recovered from COVID-19. The rearrangement joins TRBV7-9 to TRBJ1-1, with a tentative D call TRBD1 (6 bases). Sample: PBMCs or T cells enriched from blood (not recorded which). The CDR3 spells CASSLGGGRTEAFF. The CDR3 bases are TGTGCCAGCAGCTTAGGCGGGGGGCGAACTGAAGCTTTCTTT.